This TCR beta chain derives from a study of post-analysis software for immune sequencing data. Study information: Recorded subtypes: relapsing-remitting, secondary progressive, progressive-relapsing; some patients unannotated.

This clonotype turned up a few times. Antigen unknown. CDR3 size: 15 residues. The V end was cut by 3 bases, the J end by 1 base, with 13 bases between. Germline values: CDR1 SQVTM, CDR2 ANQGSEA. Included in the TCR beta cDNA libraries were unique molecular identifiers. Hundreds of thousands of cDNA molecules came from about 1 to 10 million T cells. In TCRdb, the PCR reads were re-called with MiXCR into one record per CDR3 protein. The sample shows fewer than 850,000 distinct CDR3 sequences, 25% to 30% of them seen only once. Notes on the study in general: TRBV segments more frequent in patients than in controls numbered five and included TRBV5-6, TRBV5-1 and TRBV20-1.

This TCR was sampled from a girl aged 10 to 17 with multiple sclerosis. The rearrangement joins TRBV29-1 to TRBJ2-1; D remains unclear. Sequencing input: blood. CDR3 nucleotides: TGCAGCGTTGAGGGTAGGGATGAGTCCTACAATGAGCAGTTCTTC. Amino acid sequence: CSVEGRDESYNEQFF.